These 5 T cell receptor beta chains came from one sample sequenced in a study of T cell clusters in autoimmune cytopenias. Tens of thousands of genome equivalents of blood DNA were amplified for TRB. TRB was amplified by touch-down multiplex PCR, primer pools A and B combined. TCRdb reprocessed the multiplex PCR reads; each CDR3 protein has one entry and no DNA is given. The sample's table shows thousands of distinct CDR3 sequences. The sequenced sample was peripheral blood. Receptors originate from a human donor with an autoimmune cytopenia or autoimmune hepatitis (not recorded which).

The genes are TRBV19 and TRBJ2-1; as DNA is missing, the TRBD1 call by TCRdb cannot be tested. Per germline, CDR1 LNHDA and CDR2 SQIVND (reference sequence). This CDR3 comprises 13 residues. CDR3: CASSRQTYNEQFF.

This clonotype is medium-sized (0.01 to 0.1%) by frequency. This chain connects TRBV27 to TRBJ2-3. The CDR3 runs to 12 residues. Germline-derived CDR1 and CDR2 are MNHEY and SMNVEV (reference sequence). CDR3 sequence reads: CASSFNRDTQYF.

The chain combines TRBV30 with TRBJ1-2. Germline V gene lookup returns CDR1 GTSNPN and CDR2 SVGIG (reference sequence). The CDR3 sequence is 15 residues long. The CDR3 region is CAWSRIDRMTYGYTF. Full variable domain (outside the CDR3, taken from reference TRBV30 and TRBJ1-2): SQTIHQWPATLVQPVGSPLSLECTVEGTSNPNLYWYRQAAGRGLQLLFYSVGIGQISSEVPQNLSASRPQDRQFILSSKKLLLSDSGFYLCAWSRIDRMTYGYTFGSGTRLTVV.

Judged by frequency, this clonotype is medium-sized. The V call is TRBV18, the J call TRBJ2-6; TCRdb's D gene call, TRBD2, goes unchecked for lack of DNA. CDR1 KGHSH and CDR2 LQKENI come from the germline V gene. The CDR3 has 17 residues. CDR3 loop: CASSLPGLVAGANVLTF. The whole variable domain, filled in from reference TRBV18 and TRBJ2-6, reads NAGVMQNPRHLVRRRGQEARLRCSPMKGHSHVYWYRQLPEEGLKFMVYLQKENIIDESGMPKERFSAEFPKEGPSILRIQQVVRGDSAAYFCASSLPGLVAGANVLTFGAGSRLTVL.

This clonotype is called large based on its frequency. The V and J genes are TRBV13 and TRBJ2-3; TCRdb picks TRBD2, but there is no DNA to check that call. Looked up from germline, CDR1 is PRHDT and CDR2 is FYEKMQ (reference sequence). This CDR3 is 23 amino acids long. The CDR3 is CASSFQTNSGRGGLVTEFDTQYF.